Below are 5 T cell receptor beta chains sequenced from a single sample in a study of cytomegalovirus exposure and HLA in healthy donors. The PCR had 60 Vbeta and 13 Jbeta primers. Some clones are missing from TCRdb's copy, which holds only in-frame ones; the method was immunoSEQ multiplex PCR. The sample yields fewer than 250,000 clones, more than 70% seen once. The specimen sequenced was PBMCs. Receptors originate from a young man in good health and CMV-seropositive.

The chain links TRBV28 to TRBJ2-7, with D possibly being TRBD1 (6 bases). The CDR3 extends over 12 amino acids. Germline CDR1 and CDR2: MDHEN and SYDVKM. Deletions cut 7 bases from V and 4 bases from J, with 11 bases between. CDR3 region: CASKTGPYEQYF. CDR3 nucleotides: TGTGCCAGCAAGACAGGTCCTTACGAGCAGTACTTC.

The gene calls are TRBV4-3 and TRBJ2-1; TRBD2 agrees at 12 bases. The trim removed 2 bases at V and 8 bases at J, leaving 7 bases unmatched. In germline, CDR1 is LGHNA, CDR2 YSLEER. CDR3 length: 16 residues. CDR3 sequence reads: CASSQKGASGRDEQFF. DNA for the CDR3: TGCGCCAGCAGCCAAAAGGGGGCTAGCGGGAGGGATGAGCAGTTCTTC.

The chain has TRBV6-5 and TRBJ2-7; 11 nucleotides agree with TRBD2. The CDR3 extends over 15 amino acids. V was clipped by 5 bases and J by 2 bases; unmatched bases: 5. Germline CDR1 reads MNHEY; CDR2 reads SVGAGI. The CDR3 here is CASSRTSGPTYEQYF. As DNA, the CDR3 is TGTGCCAGCAGTCGGACTAGCGGGCCGACCTACGAGCAGTACTTC.

Only a few counts were recorded for this clone. V gene TRBV5-4 combines with J gene TRBJ1-2; 7 bases align to TRBD1. This CDR3 is built from 12 residues. V trimming: 5 bases; J trimming: 7 bases; junction bases outside the gene matches: 5. Germline V lookup: CDR1 SGHNT, CDR2 YYREEE (reference sequence). This CDR3 is CASSYRQGGYTF. CDR3 sequence (DNA): TGTGCCAGCAGTTATAGACAGGGTGGCTACACCTTC. The complete variable domain, with remaining parts taken from reference TRBV5-4 and TRBJ1-2, reads ETGVTQSPTHLIKTRGQQVTLRCSSQSGHNTVSWYQQALGQGPQFIFQYYREEENGRGNFPPRFSGLQFPNYSSELNVNALELDDSALYLCASSYRQGGYTFGSGTRLTVV.

In this sample, this clone turned up a few times. This chain links TRBV29-1 with TRBJ2-3; 12 positions match TRBD2. This CDR3 is built from 14 residues. Germline trimming cut 5 bases from V and 6 bases from J; bases unmatched to any gene: 6. CDR1 is SQVTM, CDR2 ANQGSEA, per germline. The CDR3, as DNA: TGCAGCGTTCAGACTAGCGGGAGAAGCGATACGCAGTATTTT. This codes for CSVQTSGRSDTQYF.